These T cell receptor beta chains were read from a single sample in a study of blood T cell repertoires in COVID-19. Using immunoSEQ multiplex PCR, the repertoire was profiled, and TCRdb retains in-frame clones only, with some absent. The sample lists approximately 160,000 clones, 84% seen once, with 6.5% to 9% in the top ten. The specimen was peripheral blood. The receptors shown here come from a woman aged 45-59 years in a cohort sampled during active or convalescent COVID-19. Both conserved end residues are part of each CDR3. The D gene is left open where the match is weak. Clone size appears in some rows only: once, few, many, or a class for an expanded clone.

>TRBV5-1|TRBJ2-5|TRBD2|-
TGCGCCAGCAGCTTGGCCGGGGGGAAAGAGACCCAGTACTTC
CASSLAGGKETQYF
>TRBV19|TRBJ1-5|-|-
TGTGCCAGTAGTATCCCCCGGGACTTAAAGGGCAATCAGCCCCAGCATTTT
CASSIPRDLKGNQPQHF
>TRBV10-3|TRBJ2-7|TRBD1|few
TGTGCCATCAGCCAAGGGGGACAGGGGGCCTACGAGCAGTACTTC
CAISQGGQGAYEQYF
>TRBV2|TRBJ1-5|-|once
TGTGCCAGCAGTGGGACATCTCAGCCCCAGCATTTT
CASSGTSQPQHF
>TRBV5-1|TRBJ2-7|TRBD1|few
TGCGCCAGCAGCTTGGTCCCGACAGGGCAAAACGAGCAGTACTTC
CASSLVPTGQNEQYF
>TRBV7-6|TRBJ2-7|TRBD2|-
TGTGCCAGCAGCTTAGATGTAGCGGGGGGCTACGAGCAGTACTTC
CASSLDVAGGYEQYF
>TRBV9|TRBJ1-2|-|-
TGTGCCAGCAGCTCGCCCGAGTGGGGGGGGCGAGGCGGCTACACCTTC
CASSSPEWGGRGGYTF
>TRBV10-3|TRBJ1-1|-|-
TGTGCCATCAGTGAGCCCGGGATTGAAGCTTTCTTT
CAISEPGIEAFF
>TRBV6-1|TRBJ2-7|-|few
TGTGCCAGCAGTGAACTACCGCCCGACGAGCAGTACTTC
CASSELPPDEQYF
>TRBV4-1|TRBJ2-1|-|-
TGCGCCAGCAGCCGAGTGGCTTCTAGCGCCATTCCCAATGAGCAGTTCTTC
CASSRVASSAIPNEQFF
>TRBV19|TRBJ1-6|-|-
TGTGCCAGTAGTATAGAAGATCGTAGCTCCTATAATTCACCCCTCCACTTT
CASSIEDRSSYNSPLHF
>TRBV6-1|TRBJ1-2|TRBD1|-
TGTGCCAGCAGCGAACCGGGACAGGGTCATTCCTATGGCTACACCTTC
CASSEPGQGHSYGYTF
>TRBV4-2|TRBJ1-2|-|-
TGTGCCAGCAGCCAAGTGGCGGGGGAGCAATACGATGGCTACACCTTC
CASSQVAGEQYDGYTF
>TRBV25-1|TRBJ2-2|TRBD2|few
TGTGCCAGCAGAAATAGCGGGGGGAACACCGGGGAGCTGTTTTTT
CASRNSGGNTGELFF
>TRBV7-9|TRBJ2-5|TRBD1|-
TGTGCCAGCAGCGCCTCAGGGGGCGGAGAGACCCAGTACTTC
CASSASGGGETQYF
>TRBV6-6|TRBJ2-5|-|-
TGTGCCAGCAGTTACGGGAGCCAAGGGGAGACCCAGTACTTC
CASSYGSQGETQYF
>TRBV5-1|TRBJ1-1|TRBD1|-
TGCGCCAGCAGCCAGCGAATGAGACAGGGGACGGTTGGGGCTGAAGCTTTCTTT
CASSQRMRQGTVGAEAFF
>TRBV6-5|TRBJ2-5|-|-
TGTGCCAGCAAAATCACGCGGGCAGAGACCCAGTACTTC
CASKITRAETQYF
>TRBV19|TRBJ1-6|-|-
TGTGCCAGTAGTATACCCGCCCGGCCGGGGGGAATTTCACCCCTCCACTTT
CASSIPARPGGISPLHF
>TRBV5-1|TRBJ2-1|TRBD2|-
TGCGCCAGCAGCTTGGATCTGCTAGCGGGGCACAATGAGCAGTTCTTC
CASSLDLLAGHNEQFF
>TRBV5-1|TRBJ2-1|TRBD2|many
TGCGCCAGCATGAGGACTAGCGGTGCCAATGAGCAGTTCTTC
CASMRTSGANEQFF
>TRBV5-5|TRBJ1-5|-|-
TGTGCCAGCAGCTTGGCCGTCACGGGTCGCAATCAGCCCCAGCATTTT
CASSLAVTGRNQPQHF
>TRBV2|TRBJ1-1|-|-
TGTGCCAGCAGTGCGCGGGAGAGGGCCACTGAAGCTTTCTTT
CASSARERATEAFF
>TRBV7-9|TRBJ2-3|TRBD2|-
TGTGCCAGCAGCTTAGCGCCGGACAGCGGGGGGGCTACGAATACGCAGTATTTT
CASSLAPDSGGATNTQYF
>TRBV29-1|TRBJ1-3|TRBD1|-
TGCAGCGTTGAAGTGGGGGACAGGGGTGGAAACACCATATATTTT
CSVEVGDRGGNTIYF
>TRBV21-1|TRBJ1-6|-|-
TGTGCCAGCAGTTCTTACCGGGACAGGCTAGACCGACCCTATAATTCACCCCTCCACTTT
CASSSYRDRLDRPYNSPLHF
>TRBV19|TRBJ2-1|-|-
TGTGCCAGTACTATCACCGGGACATCAGACAATGAGCAGTTCTTC
CASTITGTSDNEQFF
>TRBV11-2|TRBJ1-1|-|-
TGTGCCAGCAGCTTAACTCGGGACACTGAAGCTTTCTTT
CASSLTRDTEAFF
>TRBV5-1|TRBJ1-2|-|-
TGCGCCAGCAGCCTGGGGGCGGGAGGGAGTTACTATGGCTACACCTTC
CASSLGAGGSYYGYTF
>TRBV10-2|TRBJ2-7|TRBD1|-
TGCGCCAGCAGTGAGCCGGGACAGGGCTACGAGCAGTACTTC
CASSEPGQGYEQYF
>TRBV9|TRBJ1-2|-|-
TGTGCCAGCAGTCTTGCTAACTATGGCTACACCTTC
CASSLANYGYTF
>TRBV19|TRBJ1-3|-|-
TGTGCCACCTCACAGGGAAGTGGAAACACCATATATTTT
CATSQGSGNTIYF
>TRBV5-5|TRBJ1-3|-|-
TGTGCCAGCAGCTTGGACCTAGGGGACACCATATATTTT
CASSLDLGDTIYF
>TRBV5-8|TRBJ1-5|TRBD1|-
TGTGCCAGCAGCCCGCCCGGGACAGGTAGTGATCAGCCCCAGCATTTT
CASSPPGTGSDQPQHF
>TRBV10-3|TRBJ1-2|-|-
TGTGCCAACTTACAGTATCCCTATGGCTACACCTTC
CANLQYPYGYTF
>TRBV2|TRBJ1-3|TRBD1|once
TGTGCCAGCAGTGGGAGGGGGACAGGGGCAATCCGAAACACCATATATTTT
CASSGRGTGAIRNTIYF
>TRBV6-5|TRBJ2-7|-|once
TGTGCCAGCAGTACTTTTTCAGGGTTCTCCTACGAGCAGTACTTC
CASSTFSGFSYEQYF
>TRBV11-2|TRBJ1-6|-|-
TGTGCCAGCGCCCCAGGGGCCGGTTCACCCCTCCACTTT
CASAPGAGSPLHF
>TRBV3-1/TRBV3-2|TRBJ2-5|TRBD1|-
TGTGCCAGCAGCCCCTCCCCCGGGACAGAAGAGACCCAGTACTTC
CASSPSPGTEETQYF
>TRBV7-3|TRBJ2-5|-|-
TGTGCCAGCAGCTACCAGTACCGAGAGACCCAGTACTTC
CASSYQYRETQYF
>TRBV6-1|TRBJ1-2|-|-
TGTGCCAGCAGTGAAGGGGGGGGAAACTATGGCTACACCTTC
CASSEGGGNYGYTF
>TRBV7-6|TRBJ2-7|TRBD1|-
TGTGCCAGCAGCCCCGGGACAGGGGGCACCGAGCAGTACTTC
CASSPGTGGTEQYF